This entry is about one T cell receptor (beta chain). Its specificity is not known. The sample originates from a study of STAT5B mutations in CD4+ large granular lymphocyte leukemia. Study findings and constraints: CD4-sorted patient repertoires seemed more clonal than healthy CD4+ repertoires. Main leukemic clonotypes were patient-specific, but roughly 23% appeared at low frequency elsewhere.

The CDR3 runs 15 residues. Trimming left V 2 bases short and J 5 bases short, with 12 bases between. Germline lookup yields CDR1 MDHEN and CDR2 SYDVKM. TCRdb's table, derived via immunoSEQ multiplex PCR, lists solely in-frame clones and lacks some. The sample lists roughly 32,000 clones, 65% to 80% occurring once. The rearrangement joins TRBV28 to TRBJ2-2, with D maybe TRBD2 (5 bases). The source of this sequence is a human donor in good health. The sample consisted of CD4+ T cells from blood buffy coats. CDR3 sequence reads: CASSLRLAKTGELFF. CDR3 sequence (DNA): TGTGCCAGCAGTTTAAGGCTAGCCAAGACCGGGGAGCTGTTTTTT.